Included here is one TCR beta chain sequence, with context. The record originates from a study of blood T cell repertoires in COVID-19. Study background: Material from acute and convalescent COVID-19 was sourced from the United States, Italy and Spain.

As handled by the study authors: For nucleated cells, counts were estimated from reference gene primer amplification. The data were produced by immunoSEQ multiplex PCR, yet TCRdb's version contains in-frame clones alone and is incomplete. V and J calls and clone size are those listed in that table; D and trimming were worked out from the DNA. The top ten clones hold 1.5% to 2% of a sample with approximately 140,000 clones, over 80% of them seen once. After removal of 2 bases from V and 3 bases from J, the junction contained 3 bases not matched to a gene. CDR3 length: 15 residues. The germline V gene encodes CDR1 MDHEN and CDR2 SYDVKM.

The chain uses TRBV28 and TRBJ2-7; 11 bases match TRBD2. Sequencing used peripheral blood. This sequence originates from a human donor in a cohort sampled during active COVID-19. The CDR3 loop is CASSLGLAGGYEQYF. In DNA, the CDR3 is TGTGCCAGCAGTTTAGGTCTAGCGGGAGGCTACGAGCAGTACTTC.